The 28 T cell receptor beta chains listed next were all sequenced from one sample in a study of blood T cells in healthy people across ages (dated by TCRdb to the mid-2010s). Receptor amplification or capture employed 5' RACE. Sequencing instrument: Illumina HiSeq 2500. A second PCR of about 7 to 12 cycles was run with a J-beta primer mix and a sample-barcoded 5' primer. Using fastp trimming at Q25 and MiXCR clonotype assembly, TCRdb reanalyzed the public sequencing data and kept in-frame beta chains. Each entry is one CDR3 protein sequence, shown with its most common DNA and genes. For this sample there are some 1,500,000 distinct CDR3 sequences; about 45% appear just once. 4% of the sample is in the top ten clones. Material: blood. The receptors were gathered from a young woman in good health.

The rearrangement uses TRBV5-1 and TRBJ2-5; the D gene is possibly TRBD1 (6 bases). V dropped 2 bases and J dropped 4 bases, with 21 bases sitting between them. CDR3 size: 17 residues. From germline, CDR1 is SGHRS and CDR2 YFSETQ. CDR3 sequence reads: CASSLSPTTGLAETQYF. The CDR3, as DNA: TGCGCCAGCAGCTTATCGCCTACTACAGGGCTGGCAGAGACCCAGTACTTC.

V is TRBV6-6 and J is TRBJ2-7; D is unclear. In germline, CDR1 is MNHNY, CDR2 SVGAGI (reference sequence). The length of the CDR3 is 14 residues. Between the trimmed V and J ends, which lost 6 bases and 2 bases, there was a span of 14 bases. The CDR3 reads CASRPVGHPYEQYF. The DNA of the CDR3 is TGTGCCAGCAGACCCGTCGGGCACCCCTACGAGCAGTACTTC.

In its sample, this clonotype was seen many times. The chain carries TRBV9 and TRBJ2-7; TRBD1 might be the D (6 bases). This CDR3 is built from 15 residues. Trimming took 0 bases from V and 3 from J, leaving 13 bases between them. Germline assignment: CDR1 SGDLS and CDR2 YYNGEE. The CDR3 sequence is CASSVAQGPYYEQYF. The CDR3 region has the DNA TGTGCCAGCAGCGTAGCACAGGGACCATACTACGAGCAGTACTTC. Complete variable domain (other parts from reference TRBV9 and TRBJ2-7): DSGVTQTPKHLITATGQRVTLRCSPRSGDLSVYWYQQSLDQGLQFLIQYYNGEERAKGNILERFSAQQFPDLHSELNLSSLELGDSALYFCASSVAQGPYYEQYFGPGTRLTVT.

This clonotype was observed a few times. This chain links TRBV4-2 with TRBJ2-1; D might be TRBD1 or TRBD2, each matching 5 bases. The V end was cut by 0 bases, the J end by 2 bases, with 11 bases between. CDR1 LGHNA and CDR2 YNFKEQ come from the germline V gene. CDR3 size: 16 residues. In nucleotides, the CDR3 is TGTGCCAGCAGCCAAGATCTTGTGGGACCCTACAATGAGCAGTTCTTC. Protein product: CASSQDLVGPYNEQFF.

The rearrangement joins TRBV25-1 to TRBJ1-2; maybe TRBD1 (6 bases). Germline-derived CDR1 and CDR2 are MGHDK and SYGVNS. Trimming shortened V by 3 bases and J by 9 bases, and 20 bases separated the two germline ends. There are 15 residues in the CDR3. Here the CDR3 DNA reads TGTGCCAGCAGTGACTTCCCCGGGACATCGGTTAGCTACACCTTC. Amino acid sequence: CASSDFPGTSVSYTF.

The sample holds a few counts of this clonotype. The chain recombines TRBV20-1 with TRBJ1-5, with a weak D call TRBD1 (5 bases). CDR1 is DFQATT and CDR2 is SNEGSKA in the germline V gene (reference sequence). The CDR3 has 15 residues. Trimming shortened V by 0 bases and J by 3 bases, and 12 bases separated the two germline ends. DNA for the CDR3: TGCAGTGCTAGAGATTGGGGGGAGCTCAATCAGCCCCAGCATTTT. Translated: CSARDWGELNQPQHF.

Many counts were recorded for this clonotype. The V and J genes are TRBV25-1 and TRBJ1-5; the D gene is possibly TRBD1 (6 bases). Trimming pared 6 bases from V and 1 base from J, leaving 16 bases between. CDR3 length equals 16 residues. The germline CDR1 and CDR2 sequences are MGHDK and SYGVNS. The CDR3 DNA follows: TGTGCCAGCAGCGAGGGGGTGGGGGTAAGCAATCAGCCCCAGCATTTT. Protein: CASSEGVGVSNQPQHF. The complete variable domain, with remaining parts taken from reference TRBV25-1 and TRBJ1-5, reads EADIYQTPRYLVIGTGKKITLECSQTMGHDKMYWYQQDPGMELHLIHYSYGVNSTEKGDLSSESTVSRIRTEHFPLTLESARPSHTSQYLCASSEGVGVSNQPQHFGDGTRLSIL.

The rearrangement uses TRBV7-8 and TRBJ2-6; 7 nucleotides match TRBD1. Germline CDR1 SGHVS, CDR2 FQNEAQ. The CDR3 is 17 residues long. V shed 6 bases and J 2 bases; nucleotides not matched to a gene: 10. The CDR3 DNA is TGTGCCAGCAGTACTGACAGGGTACCCCCTGGGGCCAACGTCCTGACTTTC. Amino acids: CASSTDRVPPGANVLTF.

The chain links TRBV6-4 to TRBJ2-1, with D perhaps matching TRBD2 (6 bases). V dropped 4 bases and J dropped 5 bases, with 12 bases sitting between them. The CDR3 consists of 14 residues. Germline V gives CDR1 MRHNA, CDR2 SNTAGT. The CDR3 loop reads CASSANGRNNEQFF. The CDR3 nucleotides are TGTGCCAGCAGTGCTAACGGGAGAAACAATGAGCAGTTCTTC.

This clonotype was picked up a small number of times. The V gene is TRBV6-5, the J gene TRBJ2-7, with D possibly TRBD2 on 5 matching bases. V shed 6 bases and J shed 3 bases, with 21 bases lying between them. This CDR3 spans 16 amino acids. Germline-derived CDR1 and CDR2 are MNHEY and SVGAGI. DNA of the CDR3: TGTGCCAGCAGGGCCGAAACGGGGATGATGTACTACGAGCAGTACTTC. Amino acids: CASRAETGMMYYEQYF.

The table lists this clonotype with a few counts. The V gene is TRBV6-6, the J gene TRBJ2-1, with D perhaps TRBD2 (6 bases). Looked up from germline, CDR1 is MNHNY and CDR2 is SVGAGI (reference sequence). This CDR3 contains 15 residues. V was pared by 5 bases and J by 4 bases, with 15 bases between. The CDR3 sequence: CASSGRSGAYNEQFF. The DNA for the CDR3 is TGTGCCAGCAGTGGGAGGAGCGGAGCTTACAATGAGCAGTTCTTC.

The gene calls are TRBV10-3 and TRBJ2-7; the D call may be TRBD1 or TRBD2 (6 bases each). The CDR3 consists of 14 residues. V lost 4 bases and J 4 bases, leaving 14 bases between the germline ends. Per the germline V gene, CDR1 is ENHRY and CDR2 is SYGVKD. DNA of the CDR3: TGTGCCATCAGTGGGACACCGGGGGCTTACGAGCAGTACTTC. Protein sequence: CAISGTPGAYEQYF.

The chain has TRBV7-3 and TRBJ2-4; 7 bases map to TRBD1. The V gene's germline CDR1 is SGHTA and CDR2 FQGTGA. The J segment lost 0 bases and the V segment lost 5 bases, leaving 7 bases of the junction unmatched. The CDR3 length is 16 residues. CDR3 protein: CASSKTGNLAKNIQYF. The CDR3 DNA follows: TGTGCCAGCAGCAAGACAGGGAACCTAGCCAAAAACATTCAGTACTTC.

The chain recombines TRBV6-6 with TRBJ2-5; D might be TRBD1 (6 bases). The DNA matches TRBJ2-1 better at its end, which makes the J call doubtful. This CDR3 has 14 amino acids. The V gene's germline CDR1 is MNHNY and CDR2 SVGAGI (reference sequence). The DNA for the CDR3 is TGTGCCAGCAGTCCTTGGACAGAGCAAGAGACCCAGTTCTTC. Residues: CASSPWTEQETQFF.

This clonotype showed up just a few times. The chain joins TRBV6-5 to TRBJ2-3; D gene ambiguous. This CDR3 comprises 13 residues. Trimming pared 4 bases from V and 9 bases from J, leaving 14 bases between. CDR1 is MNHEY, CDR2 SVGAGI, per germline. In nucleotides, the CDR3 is TGTGCCAGCAGTTCCCCTCGATTGGCAACGCAGTATTTT. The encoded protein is CASSSPRLATQYF.

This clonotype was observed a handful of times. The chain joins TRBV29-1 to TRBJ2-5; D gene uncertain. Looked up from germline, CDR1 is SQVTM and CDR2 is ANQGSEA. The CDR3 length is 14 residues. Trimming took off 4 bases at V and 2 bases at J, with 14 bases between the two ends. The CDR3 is CSVGKVTLQETQYF. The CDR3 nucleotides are TGCAGCGTTGGCAAGGTTACCCTACAAGAGACCCAGTACTTC.

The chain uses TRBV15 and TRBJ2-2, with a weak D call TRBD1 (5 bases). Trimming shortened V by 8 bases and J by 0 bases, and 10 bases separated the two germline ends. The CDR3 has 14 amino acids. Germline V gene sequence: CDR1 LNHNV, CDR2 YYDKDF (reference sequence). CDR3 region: CATGIRANTGELFF. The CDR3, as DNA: TGTGCCACCGGCATCAGGGCGAACACCGGGGAGCTGTTTTTT.

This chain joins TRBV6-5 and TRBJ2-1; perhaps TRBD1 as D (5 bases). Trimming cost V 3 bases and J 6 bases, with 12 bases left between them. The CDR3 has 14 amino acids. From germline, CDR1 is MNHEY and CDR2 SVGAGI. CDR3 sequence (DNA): TGTGCCAGCAGTTATACCGACAGACCCAATGAGCAGTTCTTC. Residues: CASSYTDRPNEQFF.

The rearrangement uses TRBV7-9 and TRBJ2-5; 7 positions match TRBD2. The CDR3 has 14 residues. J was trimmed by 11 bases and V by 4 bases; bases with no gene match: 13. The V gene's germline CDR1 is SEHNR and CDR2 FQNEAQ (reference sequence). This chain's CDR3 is CASSSRESYNEQYF. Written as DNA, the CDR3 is TGTGCCAGCAGCTCGCGGGAGAGCTACAATGAGCAGTACTTC.

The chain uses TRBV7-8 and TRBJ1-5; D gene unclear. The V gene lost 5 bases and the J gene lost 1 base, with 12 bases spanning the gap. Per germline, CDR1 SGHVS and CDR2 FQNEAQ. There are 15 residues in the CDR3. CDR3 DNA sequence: TGTGCCAGCAGCGCGGTCGGAGAGAGCAATCAGCCCCAGCATTTT. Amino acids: CASSAVGESNQPQHF.

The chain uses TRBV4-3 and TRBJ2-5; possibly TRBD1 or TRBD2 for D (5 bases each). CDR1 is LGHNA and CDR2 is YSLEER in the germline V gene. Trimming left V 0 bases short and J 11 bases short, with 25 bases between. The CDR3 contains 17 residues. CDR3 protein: CASSQEVVSERGNEQYF. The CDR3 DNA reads TGCGCCAGCAGCCAAGAAGTGGTATCGGAGAGGGGCAATGAGCAGTACTTC.

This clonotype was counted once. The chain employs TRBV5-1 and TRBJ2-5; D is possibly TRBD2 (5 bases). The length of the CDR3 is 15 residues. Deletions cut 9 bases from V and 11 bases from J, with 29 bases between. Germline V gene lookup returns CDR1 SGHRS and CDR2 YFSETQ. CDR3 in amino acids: CATTAGQPTYNEQYF. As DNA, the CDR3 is TGCGCCACAACGGCGGGTCAGCCTACCTACAATGAGCAGTACTTC.

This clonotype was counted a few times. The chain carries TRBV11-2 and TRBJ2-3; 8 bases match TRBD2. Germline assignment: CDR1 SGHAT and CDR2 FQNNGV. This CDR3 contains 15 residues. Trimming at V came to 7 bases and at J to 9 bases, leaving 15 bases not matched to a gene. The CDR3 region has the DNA TGTGCCAGCACCCTCGGGAGCGGGGGAGAACAAACGCAGTATTTT. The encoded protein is CASTLGSGGEQTQYF. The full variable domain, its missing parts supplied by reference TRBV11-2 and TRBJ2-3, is EAGVAQSPRYKIIEKRQSVAFWCNPISGHATLYWYQQILGQGPKLLIQFQNNGVVDDSQLPKDRFSAERLKGVDSTLKIQPAKLEDSAVYLCASTLGSGGEQTQYFGPGTRLTVL.

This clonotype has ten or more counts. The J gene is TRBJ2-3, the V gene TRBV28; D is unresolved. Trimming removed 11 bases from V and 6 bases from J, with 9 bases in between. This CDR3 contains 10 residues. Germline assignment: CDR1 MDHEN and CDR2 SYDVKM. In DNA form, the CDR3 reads TGTGCCGGCTGGTTCGATACGCAGTATTTT. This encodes CAGWFDTQYF. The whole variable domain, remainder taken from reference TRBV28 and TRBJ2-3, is DVKVTQSSRYLVKRTGEKVFLECVQDMDHENMFWYRQDPGLGLRLIYFSYDVKMKEKGDIPEGYSVSREKKERFSLILESASTNQTSMYLCAGWFDTQYFGPGTRLTVL.

The CDR3 sequence: CSVDSQGGNTEAFF. The CDR3 DNA sequence: TGCAGCGTCGACTCACAGGGGGGGAACACTGAAGCTTTCTTT. The chain links TRBV29-1 to TRBJ1-1; 8 bases fit TRBD1. Trimming removed 6 bases from V and 1 base from J; junction bases left unmatched: 7. CDR1 is SQVTM, CDR2 ANQGSEA, per germline. The CDR3 spans 14 residues.

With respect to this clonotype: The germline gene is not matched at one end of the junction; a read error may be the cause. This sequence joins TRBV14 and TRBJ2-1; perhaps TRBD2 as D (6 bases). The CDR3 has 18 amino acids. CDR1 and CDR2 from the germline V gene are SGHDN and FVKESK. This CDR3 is CASSQEPTDYPSHNEQFF. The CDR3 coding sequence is TGTGCCAGCAGCCAAGAGCCTACGGACTATCCCTCCCACAATGAGCAGTTCTTC.

The CDR3 loop reads CASSPLITGARTQPQHF. In nucleotides, the CDR3 is TGTGCCAGCAGTCCACTGATTACAGGGGCGAGGACTCAGCCCCAGCATTTT. The chain links TRBV6-1 to TRBJ1-5; TRBD1 matches at 7 bases. Per germline, CDR1 MNHNS and CDR2 SASEGT. This CDR3 has 17 amino acids. The V gene end was trimmed by 5 bases and the J gene end by 6 bases; junction bases not matched to a gene: 16.

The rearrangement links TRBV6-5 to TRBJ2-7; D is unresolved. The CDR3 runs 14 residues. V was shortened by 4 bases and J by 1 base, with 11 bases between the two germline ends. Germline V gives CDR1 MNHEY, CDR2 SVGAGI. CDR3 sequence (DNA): TGTGCCAGCAGTTGGGTCAGGAAGTCCTACGAGCAGTACTTC. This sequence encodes CASSWVRKSYEQYF.